This TCR beta chain appears in the sequencing data of a study of cytomegalovirus exposure and HLA in healthy donors. Trimming shortened V by 2 bases and J by 7 bases, and 15 bases separated the two germline ends. The CDR3 consists of 14 residues. The germline V gene encodes CDR1 SGHNT and CDR2 YYREEE (reference sequence). Concerning this clone itself: Its antigen is unidentified.

The primer mix had 60 Vbeta and 13 Jbeta primers. The method was immunoSEQ multiplex PCR; TCRdb's version includes in-frame clones alone and lacks a portion of them. The repertoire holds over 95,000 clones, with around 77% as singletons. Study conclusions and caveats: In a later analysis, HLA-C alleles had the fewest associated TCRs, DRB1 alleles the most.

Sequences were obtained from PBMCs. The origin of this receptor is a man between 35 and 55 years old in good health and CMV-seropositive. The chain couples TRBV5-4 to TRBJ1-2, with D hard to call. The CDR3 loop is CASSFIDGGFGYTF. The CDR3 bases are TGTGCCAGCAGCTTTATAGACGGAGGCTTTGGCTACACCTTC. Full variable domain (remainder filled in from reference TRBV5-4 and TRBJ1-2): ETGVTQSPTHLIKTRGQQVTLRCSSQSGHNTVSWYQQALGQGPQFIFQYYREEENGRGNFPPRFSGLQFPNYSSELNVNALELDDSALYLCASSFIDGGFGYTFGSGTRLTVV.